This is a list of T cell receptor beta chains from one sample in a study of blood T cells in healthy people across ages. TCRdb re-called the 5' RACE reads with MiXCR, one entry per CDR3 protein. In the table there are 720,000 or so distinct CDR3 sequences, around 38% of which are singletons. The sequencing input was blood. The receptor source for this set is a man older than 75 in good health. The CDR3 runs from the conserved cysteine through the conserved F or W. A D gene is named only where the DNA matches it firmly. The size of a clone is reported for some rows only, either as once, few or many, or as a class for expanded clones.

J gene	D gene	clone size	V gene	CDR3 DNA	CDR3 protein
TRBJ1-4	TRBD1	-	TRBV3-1	TGTGCCAGCAGGGAAACCGGGACAGGGCGGGAAAAACTGTTTTTT	CASRETGTGREKLFF
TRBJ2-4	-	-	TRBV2	TGTGCCAGCAGTGAAGAAGACAGAGCCCTAGCCAAAAACATTCAGTACTTC	CASSEEDRALAKNIQYF
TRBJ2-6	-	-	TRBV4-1	TGCGCCAGCAGCCAAGATCGCAGGCTCGGGGCCAACGTCCTGACTTTC	CASSQDRRLGANVLTF
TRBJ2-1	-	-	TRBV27	TGTGCCAGCAGTTTAAGGGGGAGGGCCAATTACAATGAGCAGTTCTTC	CASSLRGRANYNEQFF
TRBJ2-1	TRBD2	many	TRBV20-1	TGCAGTGCTAGAGGCGAGATTAGCGGGCTAAGCTCCTACAATGAGCAGTTCTTC	CSARGEISGLSSYNEQFF
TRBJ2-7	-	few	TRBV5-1	TGCGCCAGCAGCGGAGGGGGAGAGCAGTACTTC	CASSGGGEQYF
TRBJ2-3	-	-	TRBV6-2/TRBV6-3	TGTGCCAGCAGTCAGCGGGTCGCCTCTAGCACAGATACGCAGTATTTT	CASSQRVASSTDTQYF
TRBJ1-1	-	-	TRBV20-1	TGCAGTGCTAGAGGGATAACTCGGACGACAAACACTGAAGCTTTCTTT	CSARGITRTTNTEAFF
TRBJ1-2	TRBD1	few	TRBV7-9	TGTGCCAGCAGCCCAGGACAGGCCCCAAACTATGGCTACACCTTC	CASSPGQAPNYGYTF
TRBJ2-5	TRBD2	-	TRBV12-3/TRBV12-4	TGTGCCAGCAGTTTGCACGGGGGGGGAGAGACCCAGTACTTC	CASSLHGGGETQYF
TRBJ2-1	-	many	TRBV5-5	TGTGCCAGCAGCTTGGGGGACCTATACAATGAGCAGTTCTTC	CASSLGDLYNEQFF
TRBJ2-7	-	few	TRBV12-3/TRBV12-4	TGTGCCAGCAGTTTCCAGGCACGCTACGAGCAGTACTTC	CASSFQARYEQYF
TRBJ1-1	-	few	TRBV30	TGTGCCTGGAGTGTAAGAGGTGGAACTGAAGCTTTCTTT	CAWSVRGGTEAFF
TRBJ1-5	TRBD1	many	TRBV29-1	TGCAGCGTTAGACAGGGGGATCAGCCCCAGCATTTT	CSVRQGDQPQHF
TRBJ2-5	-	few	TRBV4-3	TGCGCCAGCAGCCAGGGCTCCCTGACAGGTCGAGAGACCCAGTACTTC	CASSQGSLTGRETQYF
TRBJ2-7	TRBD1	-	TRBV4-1	TGCGCCAGCAGCCAACAAAAGGACAGGGCCTACTCCTACGAGCAGTACTTC	CASSQQKDRAYSYEQYF
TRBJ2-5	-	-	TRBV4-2	TGTGCCAGCAGCCGCTCGGGGGTGAGGGAAGAGACCCAGTACTTC	CASSRSGVREETQYF
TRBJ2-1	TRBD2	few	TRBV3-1	TGTGCCAGCAGCCTGGGACTAGTTGCTGTGCAGTTCTTC	CASSLGLVAVQFF
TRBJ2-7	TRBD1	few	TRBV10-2	TGCGCCAGCAAGGTTAGGACAGGCGAGCAGTACTTC	CASKVRTGEQYF
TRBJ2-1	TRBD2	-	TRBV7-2	TGTGCCAGCTGTCTAGCGGTTTACAATGAGCAGTTCTTC	CASCLAVYNEQFF
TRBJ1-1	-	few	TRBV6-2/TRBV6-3	TGTGCCACCTACGACTTCCTTGAGGCTTTCTTC	CATYDFLEAFF
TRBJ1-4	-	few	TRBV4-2	TGTGCCAGCAGCCCGGGACATGCAACTAATGAAAAACTGTTTTTT	CASSPGHATNEKLFF
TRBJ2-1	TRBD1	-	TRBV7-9	TGTGCCAGCAGCTCCCGGACAGGGACGGGCAATGAGCAGTTCTTC	CASSSRTGTGNEQFF
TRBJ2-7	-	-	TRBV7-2	TGTGCCAGCAGCCTCAACAAGGGGCAGTCCTACGAGCAGTACTTC	CASSLNKGQSYEQYF
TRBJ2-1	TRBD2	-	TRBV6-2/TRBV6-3	TGTGCCAGCAGTTACCAGAGCGGGAAGATGGATGAGCAGTTCTTC	CASSYQSGKMDEQFF
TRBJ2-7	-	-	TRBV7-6	TGTGCCCACACCGTTCGTCTAGCGAACTACGAGCAGTACTTC	CAHTVRLANYEQYF
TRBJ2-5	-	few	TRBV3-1	TGTGCCACCAGACTTCGGCAGAGTCTGGAGACCCAGTACTTC	CATRLRQSLETQYF
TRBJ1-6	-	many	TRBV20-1	TGCAGTGCTAGAGACAGCTCCGGGCCCTATAATTCACCCCTCCACTTT	CSARDSSGPYNSPLHF
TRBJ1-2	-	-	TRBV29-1	TGCAGCGTTGAAGCGAATAACTATGGCTACACCTTC	CSVEANNYGYTF
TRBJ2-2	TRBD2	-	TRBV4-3	TGCGCCAGCAGCCAGCGGGGAGGGGAAGGAACCGGGGAGCTGTTTTTT	CASSQRGGEGTGELFF